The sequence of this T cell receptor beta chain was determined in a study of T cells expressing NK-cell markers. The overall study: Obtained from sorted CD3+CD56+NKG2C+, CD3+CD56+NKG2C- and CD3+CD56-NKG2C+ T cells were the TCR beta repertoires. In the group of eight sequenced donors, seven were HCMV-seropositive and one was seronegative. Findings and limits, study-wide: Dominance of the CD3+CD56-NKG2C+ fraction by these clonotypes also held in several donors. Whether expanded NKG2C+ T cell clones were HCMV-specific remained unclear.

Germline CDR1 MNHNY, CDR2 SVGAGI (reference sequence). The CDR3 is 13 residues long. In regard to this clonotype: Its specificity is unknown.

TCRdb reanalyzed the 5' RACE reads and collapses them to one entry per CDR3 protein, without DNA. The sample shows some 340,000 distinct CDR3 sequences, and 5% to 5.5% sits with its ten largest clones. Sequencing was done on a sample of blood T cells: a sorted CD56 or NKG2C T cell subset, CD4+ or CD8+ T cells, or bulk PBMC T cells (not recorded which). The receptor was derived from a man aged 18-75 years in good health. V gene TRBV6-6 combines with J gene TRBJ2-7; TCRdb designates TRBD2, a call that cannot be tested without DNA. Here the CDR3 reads CASREAGPYEQYF.